The 21 T cell receptor beta chains below were found in one sample sequenced in a study of cytomegalovirus exposure and HLA in healthy donors. The PCR was carried out with 60 Vbeta primers and 13 Jbeta primers. TCRdb's copy holds only in-frame clones and misses some; the assay was immunoSEQ multiplex PCR. The data show some 150,000 clones, with 64% seen just once and about 3% held by the top ten. The sample consisted of PBMCs. All receptors derive from a woman in her twenties or thirties in good health and CMV-seropositive.

The chain employs TRBV18 and TRBJ2-7; D possibly corresponds to TRBD2 (6 bases). Germline V gives CDR1 KGHSH, CDR2 LQKENI. V shed 1 base and J shed 7 bases, with 20 bases lying between them. The CDR3 is 16 residues long. In DNA, the CDR3 is TGTGCCAGCTCACCACTTAGCAACCTACATCGGGAGGAGCAGTACTTC. Translating gives CASSPLSNLHREEQYF.

This clone was detected only a few times. Here the CDR3 DNA reads TGTGCCAGCAGCTTAGTCAGGGGGCCCTATAGCAATCAGCCCCAGCATTTT. Translating gives CASSLVRGPYSNQPQHF. V gene TRBV7-8 combines with J gene TRBJ1-5; 8 bases are a match to TRBD1. This CDR3 is built from 17 residues. V was pared by 1 base and J by 0 bases, with 5 bases of the junction left unmatched. Looked up from germline, CDR1 is SGHVS and CDR2 is FQNEAQ.

Only a few counts were recorded for this clone. CDR3 loop: CASSLVSAGVGELFF. The CDR3 nucleotides read TGTGCCAGCAGCTTGGTGTCGGCAGGGGTCGGGGAGCTGTTTTTT. This chain joins TRBV5-8 and TRBJ2-2; TRBD1 might be the D (6 bases). Trimming removed 0 bases at V and 7 bases at J, with 13 bases between. The CDR3 consists of 15 residues. Germline-derived CDR1 and CDR2 are SGHTS and YDEGEE.

The chain uses TRBV19 and TRBJ1-1; D uncertain. The V end lost 3 bases, the J end lost 5 bases, and 13 bases lay between the germline ends. Germline CDR1 LNHDA, CDR2 SQIVND (reference sequence). The CDR3 consists of 14 residues. CDR3 bases: TGTGCCAGTAGTATCCGCGGGGTTTTGACTGAAGCTTTCTTT. Translating it yields CASSIRGVLTEAFF.

The chain recombines TRBV2 with TRBJ2-6; D may be TRBD1 (5 bases). The germline V and J ends were trimmed by 6 bases and 0 bases, with 9 bases remaining between them. This CDR3 contains 15 residues. Per germline, CDR1 SNHLY and CDR2 FYNNEI. Here the CDR3 DNA reads TGTGCCAGCAGCTCAGGGCACTCTGGGGCCAACGTCCTGACTTTC. This translates into CASSSGHSGANVLTF.

V usage is TRBV6-6 and J usage is TRBJ2-2; no clear D gene. The end of the DNA is better explained by TRBJ1-3, so the J call may be wrong. CDR1 MNHNY and CDR2 SVGAGI come from the germline V gene (reference sequence). There are 13 residues in the CDR3. CDR3 sequence reads: CASSYSGANTIYF. In nucleotides, the CDR3 is TGTGCCAGCAGTTACTCCGGAGCCAACACCATATATTTT.

CDR3 sequence: CASSFQTGGDTQYF. CDR3 in DNA: TGTGCCAGCAGCTTCCAGACAGGGGGGGATACGCAGTATTTT. The genes are TRBV5-4 and TRBJ2-3; 9 nucleotides align to TRBD1. Germline trimming cut 2 bases from V and 6 bases from J; bases unmatched to any gene: 4. The CDR3 sequence is 14 residues long. Germline assignment: CDR1 SGHNT and CDR2 YYREEE (reference sequence).

The chain combines TRBV5-1 with TRBJ1-1; D possibly corresponds to TRBD1 (5 bases). Germline assignment: CDR1 SGHRS and CDR2 YFSETQ. The V and J ends lost 0 bases and 6 bases respectively, with 12 bases between them. The CDR3 contains 14 residues. In DNA, the CDR3 is TGCGCCAGCAGCTTGGCTCAGGGAGGGGCTGAAGCTTTCTTT. The encoded protein is CASSLAQGGAEAFF.

The chain is built from TRBV19 and TRBJ1-1; possibly TRBD1 for D (5 bases). CDR1 and CDR2 from the germline V gene are LNHDA and SQIVND (reference sequence). CDR3 length: 13 residues. V gave up 3 bases and J gave up 7 bases, with 12 bases separating them. This chain's CDR3 is CASSMGRGNEAFF. For the CDR3, the DNA is TGTGCCAGTAGTATGGGTCGGGGGAATGAAGCTTTCTTT.

The chain uses TRBV10-1 and TRBJ2-7; tentative D call: TRBD1 (6 bases). Germline V gene data show CDR1 as WNHNN and CDR2 as SYGVQD (reference sequence). V was shortened by 4 bases and J by 6 bases, with 16 bases between the two germline ends. CDR3 length: 14 residues. CDR3 amino acids: CASSAGTRVSEQYF. The DNA of the CDR3 is TGCGCCAGCAGTGCAGGGACACGGGTTAGCGAGCAGTACTTC.

This chain connects TRBV9 to TRBJ1-2; TRBD1 might be the D (5 bases). Trimming took 0 bases from V and 4 from J, leaving 16 bases between them. The CDR3 is made up of 16 amino acids. Germline-derived CDR1 and CDR2 are SGDLS and YYNGEE. The CDR3 nucleotides read TGTGCCAGCAGCGTAGCCGGCAGGGCCCAATTCTATGGCTACACCTTC. The encoded protein is CASSVAGRAQFYGYTF. The full variable domain, rest sourced from reference TRBV9 and TRBJ1-2, is DSGVTQTPKHLITATGQRVTLRCSPRSGDLSVYWYQQSLDQGLQFLIQYYNGEERAKGNILERFSAQQFPDLHSELNLSSLELGDSALYFCASSVAGRAQFYGYTFGSGTRLTVV.

This CDR3 reads CASSPPSYGGTEAFF. The CDR3 bases are TGTGCCAGCTCACCCCCATCATACGGGGGCACTGAAGCTTTCTTT. The rearrangement uses TRBV18 and TRBJ1-1; tentatively, D is TRBD1 (5 bases). Germline V gene lookup returns CDR1 KGHSH and CDR2 LQKENI. With 3 bases removed from V and 4 bases from J, the gap between germline ends came to 15 bases. The CDR3 runs to 15 residues.

The sample holds a few counts of this clone. The CDR3 nucleotides read TGTGCCAGCAGCAAGCGGGACACTGAAGCTTTCTTT. Residues: CASSKRDTEAFF. The chain links TRBV6-1 to TRBJ1-1; D gene uncertain. CDR3 size: 12 residues. The germline CDR1 and CDR2 sequences are MNHNS and SASEGT. V was cut by 6 bases and J by 3 bases, with 8 bases left in between.

The chain joins TRBV13 to TRBJ1-1; no firm D call. The germline V and J ends were trimmed by 1 base and 7 bases, with 7 bases remaining between them. Germline CDR1 and CDR2: PRHDT and FYEKMQ (reference sequence). The CDR3 extends over 12 amino acids. The CDR3 nucleotides are TGTGCCAGCAGCTTAGCGGGAATTGAAGCTTTCTTT. Its protein product is CASSLAGIEAFF. The full variable domain, completed using reference TRBV13 and TRBJ1-1, is AAGVIQSPRHLIKEKRETATLKCYPIPRHDTVYWYQQGPGQDPQFLISFYEKMQSDKGSIPDRFSAQQFSDYHSELNMSSLELGDSALYFCASSLAGIEAFFGQGTRLTVV.

V gene TRBV30 combines with J gene TRBJ2-2, with a tentative D call TRBD1 (6 bases). The germline V gene has CDR1 GTSNPN and CDR2 SVGIG (reference sequence). The length of the CDR3 is 14 residues. V lost 3 bases, J lost 0 bases, and 8 bases lay in between. In DNA form, the CDR3 reads TGTGCCTGGAGGGGGACATCGAACACCGGGGAGCTGTTTTTT. Translating it yields CAWRGTSNTGELFF.

CDR3 region: CATRGPYGIAYNEQFF. The CDR3 DNA is TGTGCCACCCGGGGTCCCTACGGGATAGCCTACAATGAGCAGTTCTTC. The chain carries TRBV19 and TRBJ2-1, with D perhaps TRBD2 (5 bases). Trimming took off 10 bases at V and 2 bases at J, with 21 bases between the two ends. This CDR3 region has 16 residues. Per germline, CDR1 LNHDA and CDR2 SQIVND (reference sequence).

This clone was counted a few times. CDR3 bases: TGTGCCAGCAGTTTTGAGCAAACTAGGGCAGAGACCCAGTACTTC. It is translated as CASSFEQTRAETQYF. The V gene is TRBV27, the J gene TRBJ2-5; D is possibly TRBD2 (5 bases). The V end lost 3 bases, the J end lost 4 bases, and 15 bases lay between the germline ends. This CDR3 is 15 amino acids long. Germline V gives CDR1 MNHEY, CDR2 SMNVEV (reference sequence).

This clone occurred a few times. This sequence joins TRBV10-2 and TRBJ2-3; the D is unclear. Trimming removed 8 bases at V and 1 base at J, with 4 bases between. Germline V CDR1 and CDR2: WSHSY, SAAADI. CDR3 size: 11 residues. The CDR3 DNA follows: TGCGCCAGCGGCCGCACAGATACGCAGTATTTT. Amino acids: CASGRTDTQYF.

V is TRBV27 and J is TRBJ2-3; TRBD2 matches 8 bases. The germline gives CDR1 MNHEY, CDR2 SMNVEV (reference sequence). The V gene end was trimmed by 6 bases and the J gene end by 4 bases; junction bases not matched to a gene: 3. The CDR3 has 13 amino acids. The CDR3 DNA reads as TGTGCCAGCAGGGGACTAGTCTCAGATACGCAGTATTTT. This encodes CASRGLVSDTQYF.

The chain combines TRBV2 with TRBJ2-2; D is possibly TRBD2 (7 bases). Per the germline V gene, CDR1 is SNHLY and CDR2 is FYNNEI. V was cut by 4 bases and J by 3 bases, with 15 bases left in between. The CDR3 length is 16 residues. As DNA, the CDR3 is TGTGCCAGCAGTGCACTGGGGGGGCAGTACACCGGGGAGCTGTTTTTT. Translation: CASSALGGQYTGELFF.

This clone was recorded once. The chain has TRBV5-1 and TRBJ2-3, with a possible D match to TRBD1 (6 bases). Deletions cut 4 bases from V and 0 bases from J, with 12 bases between. CDR1 SGHRS and CDR2 YFSETQ come from the germline V gene. The CDR3 is made up of 15 amino acids. The CDR3 sequence: CASSPGQTSTDTQYF. In DNA, the CDR3 is TGCGCCAGCAGCCCGGGACAAACGAGCACAGATACGCAGTATTTT.